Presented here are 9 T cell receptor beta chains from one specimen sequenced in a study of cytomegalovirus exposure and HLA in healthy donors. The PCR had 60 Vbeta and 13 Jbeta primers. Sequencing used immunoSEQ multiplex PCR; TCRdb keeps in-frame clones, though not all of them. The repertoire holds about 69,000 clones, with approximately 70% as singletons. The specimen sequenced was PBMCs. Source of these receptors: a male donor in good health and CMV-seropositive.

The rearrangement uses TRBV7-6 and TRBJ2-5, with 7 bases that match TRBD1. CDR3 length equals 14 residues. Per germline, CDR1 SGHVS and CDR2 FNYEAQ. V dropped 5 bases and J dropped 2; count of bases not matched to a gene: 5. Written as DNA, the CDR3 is TGTGCCAGCAGCCGGGGACAGCTTCAAGAGACCCAGTACTTC. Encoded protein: CASSRGQLQETQYF. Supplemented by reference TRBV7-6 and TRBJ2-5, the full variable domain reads GAGVSQSPRYKVTKRGQDVALRCDPISGHVSLYWYRQALGQGPEFLTYFNYEAQQDKSGLPNDRFSAERPEGSISTLTIQRTEQRDSAMYRCASSRGQLQETQYFGPGTRLLVL.

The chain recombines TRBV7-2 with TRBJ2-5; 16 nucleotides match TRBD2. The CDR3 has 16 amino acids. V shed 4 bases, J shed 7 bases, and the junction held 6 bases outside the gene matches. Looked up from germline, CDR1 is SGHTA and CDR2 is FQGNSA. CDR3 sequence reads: CASSSRGTSGRGTQYF. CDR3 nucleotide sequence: TGTGCCAGCAGCTCACGGGGGACTAGCGGGAGGGGGACCCAGTACTTC.

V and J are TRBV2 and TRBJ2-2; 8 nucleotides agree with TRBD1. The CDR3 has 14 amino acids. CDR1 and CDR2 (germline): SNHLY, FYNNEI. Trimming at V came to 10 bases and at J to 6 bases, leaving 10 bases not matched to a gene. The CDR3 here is CAIRRTGYAGELFF. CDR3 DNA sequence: TGTGCCATCCGGCGGACAGGGTACGCCGGGGAGCTGTTTTTT.

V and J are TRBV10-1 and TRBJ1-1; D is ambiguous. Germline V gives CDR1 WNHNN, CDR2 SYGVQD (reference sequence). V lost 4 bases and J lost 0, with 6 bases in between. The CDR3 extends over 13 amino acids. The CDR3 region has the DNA TGCGCCAGCAGTGGGCAGTTGAACACTGAAGCTTTCTTT. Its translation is CASSGQLNTEAFF.

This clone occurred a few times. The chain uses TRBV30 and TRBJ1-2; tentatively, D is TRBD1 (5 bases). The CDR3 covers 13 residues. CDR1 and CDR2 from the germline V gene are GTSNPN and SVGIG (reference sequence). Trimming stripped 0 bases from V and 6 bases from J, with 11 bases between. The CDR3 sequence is CAWSVWGGDGYTF. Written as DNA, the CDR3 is TGTGCCTGGAGTGTTTGGGGAGGGGATGGCTACACCTTC.

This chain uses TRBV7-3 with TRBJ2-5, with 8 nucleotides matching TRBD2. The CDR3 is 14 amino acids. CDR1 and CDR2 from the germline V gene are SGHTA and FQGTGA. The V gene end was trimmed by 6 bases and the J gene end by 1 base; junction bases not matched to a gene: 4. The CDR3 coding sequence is TGTGCCAGCAGTATAACTAGCGGCCAAGAGACCCAGTACTTC. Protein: CASSITSGQETQYF. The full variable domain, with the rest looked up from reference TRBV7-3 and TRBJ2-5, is GAGVSQTPSNKVTEKGKYVELRCDPISGHTALYWYRQSLGQGPEFLIYFQGTGAADDSGLPNDRFFAVRPEGSVSTLKIQRTERGDSAVYLCASSITSGQETQYFGPGTRLLVL.

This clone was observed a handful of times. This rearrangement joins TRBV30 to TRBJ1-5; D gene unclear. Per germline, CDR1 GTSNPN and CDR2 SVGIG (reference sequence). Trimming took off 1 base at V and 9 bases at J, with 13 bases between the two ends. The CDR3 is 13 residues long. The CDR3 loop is CAWSEGGLRPQHF. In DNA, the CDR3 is TGTGCCTGGAGTGAGGGAGGGCTGAGGCCCCAGCATTTT.

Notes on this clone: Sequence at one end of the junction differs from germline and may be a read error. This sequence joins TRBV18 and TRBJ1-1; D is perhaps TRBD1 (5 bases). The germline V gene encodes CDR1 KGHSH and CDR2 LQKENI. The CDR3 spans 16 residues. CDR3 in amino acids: CASTPPQGRSNTEAFF. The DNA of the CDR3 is TGTGCCAGCACACCCCCCCAGGGCCGTAGTAACACTGAAGCTTTCTTT.

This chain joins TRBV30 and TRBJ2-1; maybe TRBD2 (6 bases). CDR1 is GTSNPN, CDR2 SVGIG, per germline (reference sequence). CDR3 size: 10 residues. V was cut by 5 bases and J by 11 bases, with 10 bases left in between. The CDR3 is CAWGGRQQFF. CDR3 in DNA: TGTGCCTGGGGGGGGAGGCAGCAGTTCTTC. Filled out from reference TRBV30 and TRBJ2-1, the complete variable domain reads SQTIHQWPATLVQPVGSPLSLECTVEGTSNPNLYWYRQAAGRGLQLLFYSVGIGQISSEVPQNLSASRPQDRQFILSSKKLLLSDSGFYLCAWGGRQQFFGPGTRLTVL.